A single sample is the source of the 25 T cell receptor beta chains below, sequenced in a study of brain T cells in children with intractable seizures. Sequencing was performed with immunoSEQ multiplex PCR; in TCRdb, only in-frame clones are kept and a portion is missing. The data contain hundreds of thousands of clones, more than 85% of them singletons. Time point defined: blood from clinic visit 5 months post-surgery; TSC patient then seizure free. The specimen comprised peripheral blood, sampled 4 to 5 months after surgery. These receptors came from a boy younger than two with tuberous sclerosis and intractable seizures.

The rearrangement uses TRBV13 and TRBJ1-2; 10 nucleotides agree with TRBD1. The CDR3 runs 15 residues. Per the germline V gene, CDR1 is PRHDT and CDR2 is FYEKMQ (reference sequence). V gave up 0 bases and J gave up 2 bases; unmatched junction bases: 0. The CDR3 reads CASSLGTGGNYGYTF. CDR3 coding DNA: TGTGCCAGCAGCTTAGGGACAGGGGGCAACTATGGCTACACCTTC.

The rearrangement uses TRBV7-9 and TRBJ1-1, with TRBD1 matching over 9 bases. Losses at the gene ends were 5 bases for V and 10 bases for J; bases not matched to a gene: 14. Germline CDR1 and CDR2: SEHNR and FQNEAQ (reference sequence). The CDR3 runs 15 residues. The CDR3 region is CASSPQGTGIIGAFF. The DNA of the CDR3 is TGTGCCAGCAGCCCTCAAGGGACAGGGATTATAGGAGCTTTCTTT.

This chain links TRBV5-4 with TRBJ2-1; D gene unclear. The CDR3 runs to 15 residues. The V gene lost 1 base and the J gene lost 0 bases, with 8 bases spanning the gap. Germline CDR1 and CDR2: SGHNT and YYREEE (reference sequence). For the CDR3, the DNA is TGTGCCAGCAGCTTGAGAGCGCGCTCCTACAATGAGCAGTTCTTC. Its translation: CASSLRARSYNEQFF.

The rearrangement links TRBV28 to TRBJ2-6; TRBD2 matches at 10 bases. Germline CDR1 reads MDHEN; CDR2 reads SYDVKM. The CDR3 has 21 amino acids. V lost 6 bases and J lost 0; bases outside the gene matches: 17. Here the CDR3 reads CASSPPPKREGLSSGANVLTF. CDR3 nucleotides: TGTGCCAGCAGCCCGCCCCCCAAGCGGGAGGGCCTAAGCTCTGGGGCCAACGTCCTGACTTTC.

This clone was counted once. V usage is TRBV25-1 and J usage is TRBJ2-1; 7 nucleotides line up with TRBD2. This CDR3 has 17 residues. Germline-derived CDR1 and CDR2 are MGHDK and SYGVNS. Losses at the gene ends were 2 bases for V and 8 bases for J; bases not matched to a gene: 15. CDR3 residues: CASSEPHPSGIGDEQFF. The CDR3 coding sequence is TGTGCCAGCAGTGAACCACATCCAAGCGGGATTGGAGATGAGCAGTTCTTC.

The chain couples TRBV5-1 to TRBJ2-3, with D unclear. In germline, CDR1 is SGHRS, CDR2 YFSETQ. CDR3 length: 13 amino acids. V lost 0 bases and J 6 bases, leaving 8 bases between the germline ends. CDR3 protein: CASSLGSFDTQYF. CDR3 in DNA: TGCGCCAGCAGCTTGGGTAGTTTTGATACGCAGTATTTT.

This clone was observed a handful of times. As DNA, the CDR3 is TGTGCCAGCAGTGTGGAGGACAGTCAGCCCCAGCATTTT. It specifies CASSVEDSQPQHF. V is TRBV2 and J is TRBJ1-5; D perhaps matches TRBD1 (6 bases). Deletions cut 4 bases from V and 6 bases from J, with 10 bases between. This CDR3 has 13 amino acids. Germline lookup yields CDR1 SNHLY and CDR2 FYNNEI.

The V and J genes are TRBV11-3 and TRBJ1-2; no definite D call. From germline, CDR1 is SGHNT and CDR2 YENEEA. This CDR3 is 13 amino acids long. V was pared by 0 bases and J by 7 bases, with 9 bases between. The CDR3 region is CASSLEGSIGYTF. CDR3 bases: TGTGCCAGCAGCTTAGAAGGGTCGATTGGCTACACCTTC.

V gene TRBV5-8 combines with J gene TRBJ1-2; possible D gene TRBD1, 5 bases. V lost 0 bases, J lost 1 base, and 7 bases lay in between. CDR3 size: 14 residues. Per the germline V gene, CDR1 is SGHTS and CDR2 is YDEGEE. The CDR3 DNA reads TGTGCCAGCAGCTTGGGACAGCTTAACTATGGCTACACCTTC. This sequence encodes CASSLGQLNYGYTF. The full variable domain, rest sourced from reference TRBV5-8 and TRBJ1-2, is EAGVTQSPTHLIKTRGQQATLRCSPISGHTSVYWYQQALGLGLQFLLWYDEGEERNRGNFPPRFSGRQFPNYSSELNVNALELEDSALYLCASSLGQLNYGYTFGSGTRLTVV.

This clone was seen only once. The chain carries TRBV3-1 (or the pseudogene TRBV3-2) and TRBJ2-1, with 13 bases identical to TRBD2. V dropped 5 bases and J dropped 5; count of bases not matched to a gene: 3. Germline-derived CDR1 and CDR2 are LGHDT and YNNKEL (reference sequence). This CDR3 region has 15 residues. CDR3 protein: CASSAGTSGNNEQFF. In nucleotides, the CDR3 is TGTGCCAGCAGCGCCGGGACTAGCGGGAACAATGAGCAGTTCTTC.

This rearrangement joins TRBV5-6 to TRBJ1-1; 10 positions agree with TRBD1. The CDR3 spans 14 residues. V shed 2 bases and J 3 bases; nucleotides not matched to a gene: 1. Germline-derived CDR1 and CDR2 are SGHDT and YYEEEE. As DNA, the CDR3 is TGTGCCAGCAGCTTCGGGACAGGGGACACTGAAGCTTTCTTT. Translating it yields CASSFGTGDTEAFF.

This chain connects TRBV2 to TRBJ1-1; perhaps TRBD1 as D (6 bases). Between the trimmed V and J ends, which lost 6 bases and 1 base, there was a span of 6 bases. The CDR3 is 12 residues long. Germline-derived CDR1 and CDR2 are SNHLY and FYNNEI. DNA of the CDR3: TGTGCCAGCAGGGACAGGAACACTGAAGCTTTCTTT. Translating it yields CASRDRNTEAFF.

The gene calls are TRBV5-5 and TRBJ2-5, with D possibly TRBD2 on 5 matching bases. V shed 0 bases and J shed 4 bases, with 16 bases lying between them. This CDR3 spans 16 amino acids. Germline loops: CDR1 SGHKS, CDR2 YYEKEE (reference sequence). The CDR3 region is CASSLGTVVEAETQYF. The CDR3 DNA is TGTGCCAGCAGCTTGGGGACTGTAGTTGAGGCAGAGACCCAGTACTTC.

V usage is TRBV11-2 and J usage is TRBJ2-3; no firm D call. The CDR3 covers 14 residues. CDR1 is SGHAT, CDR2 FQNNGV, per germline. V was clipped by 4 bases and J by 6 bases, with 14 bases between them. CDR3 loop: CASSSIRVLDTQYF. Written as DNA, the CDR3 is TGTGCCAGCAGCTCAATACGGGTGTTGGATACGCAGTATTTT.

In DNA, the CDR3 is TGTGCCAGCAGCGCATACGGGAGTCGGTACAATGAGCAGTTCTTC. This codes for CASSAYGSRYNEQFF. The rearrangement uses TRBV9 and TRBJ2-1, with D possibly being TRBD2 (6 bases). V gave up 3 bases and J gave up 4 bases, with 14 bases separating them. The CDR3 runs 15 residues. Germline CDR1 SGDLS, CDR2 YYNGEE.

The chain's CDR3 is CASSVWTGDLRINPQHF. In DNA form, the CDR3 reads TGCGCCAGCAGTGTCTGGACAGGGGATCTAAGGATCAATCCCCAGCATTTT. V usage is TRBV10-1 and J usage is TRBJ1-5; 9 bases are a match to TRBD1. The germline gives CDR1 WNHNN, CDR2 SYGVQD (reference sequence). This CDR3 is 17 amino acids long. Unmatched junction bases numbered 17, after V lost 4 bases and J lost 10 bases.

The gene calls are TRBV9 and TRBJ2-3, with 9 bases lining up with TRBD2. J lost 6 bases, V lost 6 bases, and 5 bases had no gene match. The CDR3 spans 13 residues. Germline CDR1 is SGDLS and CDR2 is YYNGEE. CDR3 coding DNA: TGTGCCAGCACTAGCGGGACGGCCGATACGCAGTATTTT. It encodes CASTSGTADTQYF. Full variable domain (outside the CDR3, taken from reference TRBV9 and TRBJ2-3): DSGVTQTPKHLITATGQRVTLRCSPRSGDLSVYWYQQSLDQGLQFLIQYYNGEERAKGNILERFSAQQFPDLHSELNLSSLELGDSALYFCASTSGTADTQYFGPGTRLTVL.

The chain uses TRBV24-1 and TRBJ1-2, with D possibly TRBD1 on 6 matching bases. The V gene lost 4 bases and the J gene lost 2 bases, with 13 bases spanning the gap. Germline V lookup: CDR1 KGHDR, CDR2 SFDVKD. The CDR3 has 15 residues. The CDR3 here is CATSDPDRPNYGYTF. The CDR3, as DNA: TGTGCCACCAGTGACCCCGACAGGCCAAACTATGGCTACACCTTC.

The gene calls are TRBV28 and TRBJ1-6; 7 positions agree with TRBD1. This CDR3 region has 18 residues. J lost 9 bases, V lost 2 bases, and 16 bases had no gene match. Germline-derived CDR1 and CDR2 are MDHEN and SYDVKM. The CDR3 sequence: CASSLVGPLQGTASPLHF. CDR3 DNA: TGTGCCAGCAGTTTAGTGGGGCCACTACAGGGGACGGCTTCACCCCTCCACTTT.

This chain connects TRBV11-2 to TRBJ1-2; TRBD1 matches 8 bases. In germline, CDR1 is SGHAT, CDR2 FQNNGV. CDR3 length: 14 residues. V shed 5 bases, J shed 2 bases, and the junction held 4 bases outside the gene matches. The DNA for the CDR3 is TGTGCCAGCAGCCCGGACAGGGTAAACTATGGCTACACCTTC. It codes for CASSPDRVNYGYTF.

V gene TRBV25-1 combines with J gene TRBJ2-2, with 9 bases fitting TRBD1. With V trimmed by 3 bases and J by 6 bases, 8 bases remained unmatched. CDR1 MGHDK and CDR2 SYGVNS come from the germline V gene. The CDR3 consists of 16 residues. The CDR3 spells CASSDRGDRAPGELFF. In DNA, the CDR3 is TGTGCCAGCAGTGATCGCGGGGACAGGGCTCCCGGGGAGCTGTTTTTT.

This chain joins TRBV11-3 and TRBJ2-5; tentative D call: TRBD1 (6 bases). Germline V gene data show CDR1 as SGHNT and CDR2 as YENEEA. This CDR3 contains 17 residues. Trimming took 4 bases from V and 2 from J, leaving 20 bases between them. The CDR3 loop is CASSSWVQGEAQETQYF. The CDR3 region has the DNA TGTGCCAGCAGCTCCTGGGTACAGGGAGAAGCGCAAGAGACCCAGTACTTC.

This clone was recorded once. The chain carries TRBV5-8 and TRBJ2-5; 9 positions agree with TRBD2. Losses at the gene ends were 4 bases for V and 4 bases for J; bases not matched to a gene: 2. There are 13 residues in the CDR3. Germline V gene lookup returns CDR1 SGHTS and CDR2 YDEGEE. The CDR3 region has the DNA TGTGCCAGCAGCCTACTAGCGGGAGAGACCCAGTACTTC. Its protein is CASSLLAGETQYF.

This CDR3 reads CASSAGTGVVNIQYF. DNA for the CDR3: TGTGCCAGCAGTGCCGGAACAGGGGTAGTTAACATTCAGTACTTC. This chain joins TRBV25-1 and TRBJ2-4; 7 nucleotides agree with TRBD1. The germline gives CDR1 MGHDK, CDR2 SYGVNS. The J segment lost 7 bases and the V segment lost 4 bases, leaving 10 bases of the junction unmatched. This CDR3 comprises 15 residues.

V is TRBV5-1 and J is TRBJ1-1; D is uncertain. Germline values: CDR1 SGHRS, CDR2 YFSETQ. The V and J ends lost 5 bases and 3 bases respectively, with 5 bases between them. The CDR3 runs to 11 residues. The CDR3 DNA follows: TGCGCCAGCAGGGCGGACACTGAAGCTTTCTTT. Translated: CASRADTEAFF. Looking up the rest from reference TRBV5-1 and TRBJ1-1 gives the full variable domain: KAGVTQTPRYLIKTRGQQVTLSCSPISGHRSVSWYQQTPGQGLQFLFEYFSETQRNKGNFPGRFSGRQFSNSRSEMNVSTLELGDSALYLCASRADTEAFFGQGTRLTVV.